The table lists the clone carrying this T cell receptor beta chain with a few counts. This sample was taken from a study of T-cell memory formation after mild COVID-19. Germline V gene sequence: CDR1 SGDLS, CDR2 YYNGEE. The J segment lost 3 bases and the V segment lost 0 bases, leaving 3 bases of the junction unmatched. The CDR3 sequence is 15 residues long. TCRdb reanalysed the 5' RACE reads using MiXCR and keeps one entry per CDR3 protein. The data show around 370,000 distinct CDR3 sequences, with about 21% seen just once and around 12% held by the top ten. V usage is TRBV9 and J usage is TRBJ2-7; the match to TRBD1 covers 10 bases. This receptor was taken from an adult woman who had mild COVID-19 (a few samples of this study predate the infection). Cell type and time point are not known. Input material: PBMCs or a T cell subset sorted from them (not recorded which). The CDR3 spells CASSVAGTGDYEQYF. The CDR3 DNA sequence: TGTGCCAGCAGCGTAGCCGGGACAGGGGACTACGAGCAGTACTTC.